This is a list of T cell receptor beta chains from one sample in a study of cytomegalovirus exposure and HLA in healthy donors. The protocol was immunoSEQ multiplex PCR, while the TCRdb copy is restricted to in-frame clones and leaves out a portion. The table has around 230,000 clones, over 75% seen once. Sequencing input: PBMCs. Every receptor here comes from a boy between 5 and 17 years old in good health and CMV-seronegative. The CDR3 runs from the conserved cysteine through the conserved F or W. D genes are given only for firm matches. Not all rows give a size; the values are once, few, many and, for expanded clones, a class.

CDR3,DNA,size,D,V,length,J
CSVGQGATEAFF,TGCAGCGTGGGACAGGGGGCCACTGAAGCTTTCTTT,-,TRBD1,TRBV29-1,12,TRBJ1-1
CASSLAGESSYNEQFF,TGCGCCAGCAGCTTGGCTGGAGAGAGCTCCTACAATGAGCAGTTCTTC,-,-,TRBV5-1,16,TRBJ2-1
CAWSFTRRETQYF,TGTGCCTGGAGTTTCACTAGAAGGGAGACCCAGTACTTC,-,-,TRBV30,13,TRBJ2-5
CAWSVRQGGGTQYF,TGTGCCTGGAGTGTACGTCAGGGTGGCGGGACCCAGTACTTC,-,-,TRBV30,14,TRBJ2-5
CASSLGQGKKETQYF,TGTGCCAGCAGCTTAGGACAGGGGAAAAAAGAGACCCAGTACTTC,-,TRBD1,TRBV7-9,15,TRBJ2-5
CASSATGIAKNIQYF,TGTGCCAGCAGTGCGACAGGGATAGCCAAAAACATTCAGTACTTC,-,TRBD1,TRBV2,15,TRBJ2-4
CASSLSTGVEKLFF,TGTGCCAGCAGTTTATCGACAGGGGTTGAAAAACTGTTTTTT,-,TRBD1,TRBV27,14,TRBJ1-4
CASSGRGITRGNEQYF,TGTGCCAGCAGCGGGCGAGGCATTACCCGGGGGAACGAGCAGTACTTC,-,-,TRBV11-3,16,TRBJ2-7
CASSLGGQDSEKLFF,TGTGCCAGCAGCTTAGGGGGACAGGATAGCGAAAAACTGTTTTTT,-,TRBD1,TRBV7-9,15,TRBJ1-4
CASSLDLGAGVGSPLHF,TGTGCCAGCAGCTTAGATCTAGGGGCAGGAGTAGGTTCACCCCTCCACTTT,-,-,TRBV11-2,17,TRBJ1-6
CASSLVVTSSYNEQFF,TGCGCCAGCAGCTTGGTTGTCACGAGCTCCTACAATGAGCAGTTCTTC,-,-,TRBV5-1,16,TRBJ2-1
CASSPRDSARVKNIQYF,TGTGCCAGCAGCCCCCGGGACAGCGCCAGAGTCAAAAACATTCAGTACTTC,-,TRBD1,TRBV9,17,TRBJ2-4
CASSLAGGAISYEQYF,TGTGCCAGCAGCTTAGCGGGGGGGGCTATCTCCTACGAGCAGTACTTC,once,-,TRBV7-8,16,TRBJ2-7
CAISRDRGPKTQYF,TGTGCCATCAGCCGGGACAGGGGGCCGAAGACCCAGTACTTC,-,TRBD1,TRBV10-3,14,TRBJ2-5
CASSGQGSYNEQFF,TGTGCCAGCAGTGGGCAGGGCTCCTACAATGAGCAGTTCTTC,-,-,TRBV2,14,TRBJ2-1
CASTEIDREGEQYF,TGTGCCAGCACCGAAATTGACAGGGAAGGCGAGCAGTACTTC,few,TRBD1,TRBV5-6,14,TRBJ2-7
CASRQGVGNEQFF,TGCGCCAGCAGACAGGGGGTCGGCAATGAGCAGTTCTTC,few,TRBD1,TRBV10-2,13,TRBJ2-1
CASSLTVGTGNTQYF,TGTGCCAGCAGCTTAACGGTTGGGACAGGGAATACGCAGTATTTT,-,TRBD1,TRBV7-3,15,TRBJ2-3
CASSHGQGTTQPQHF,TGTGCCAGCTCCCATGGACAGGGGACGACCCAGCCCCAGCATTTT,-,TRBD1,TRBV18,15,TRBJ1-5
CSARPYGYTF,TGCAGTGCTAGACCGTATGGCTACACCTTC,-,-,TRBV20-1,10,TRBJ1-2
CAWSWAKRGYTF,TGTGCCTGGAGTTGGGCAAAGCGGGGCTACACCTTC,once,-,TRBV30,12,TRBJ1-2
CASSSQGINEKLFF,TGTGCCAGCAGTTCACAGGGGATTAATGAAAAACTGTTTTTT,-,TRBD1,TRBV6-5,14,TRBJ1-4
CASSPNGAFTGELFF,TGTGCCAGCAGCCCTAATGGGGCCTTCACCGGGGAGCTGTTTTTT,many,-,TRBV11-2,15,TRBJ2-2
CAGGSGAYEQYF,TGTGCCGGGGGTAGCGGGGCCTACGAGCAGTACTTC,-,TRBD2,TRBV2,12,TRBJ2-7
CASGTGTYEQYF,TGTGCCAGCGGAACAGGGACCTACGAGCAGTACTTC,once,-,TRBV28,12,TRBJ2-7
CASSKSGGQGSYEQYF,TGTGCCAGCAGCAAGTCGGGGGGACAGGGGAGCTACGAGCAGTACTTC,-,-,TRBV21-1,16,TRBJ2-7
CASSSQGGTEAFF,TGTGCCAGCAGCTCCCAGGGTGGTACTGAAGCTTTCTTT,-,-,TRBV7-9,13,TRBJ1-1
CASSQGGGKSTDTQYF,TGTGCCAGCAGCCAAGGGGGGGGCAAGAGCACAGATACGCAGTATTTT,-,-,TRBV4-2,16,TRBJ2-3
CASSPKQFSYEQYF,TGTGCCAGCTCACCAAAACAGTTCTCCTACGAGCAGTACTTC,-,-,TRBV18,14,TRBJ2-7
CASSEWGSSIYEQYF,TGTGCCAGCAGTGAATGGGGCAGCAGTATCTACGAGCAGTACTTC,-,-,TRBV25-1,15,TRBJ2-7
CASSEDAGTGNTEAFF,TGTGCCAGCAGTGAAGACGCCGGGACAGGGAACACTGAAGCTTTCTTT,-,TRBD1,TRBV2,16,TRBJ1-1
CASNIAGSNQPQHF,TGTGCCAGCAATATCGCGGGAAGCAATCAGCCCCAGCATTTT,-,-,TRBV6-6,14,TRBJ1-5
CASSTLTGGAGGYTF,TGTGCCAGCAGCACCCTGACAGGGGGCGCAGGCGGCTACACCTTC,few,TRBD1,TRBV6-6,15,TRBJ1-2
CASSQDMNRGLRVGALHF,TGCGCCAGCAGCCAAGATATGAACAGGGGGCTTCGAGTGGGGGCCCTCCACTTT,-,TRBD1,TRBV4-1,18,TRBJ1-6
CASSFSVFGQYF,TGTGCCAGCAGCTTTAGTGTCTTCGGGCAGTACTTC,-,-,TRBV11-3,12,TRBJ2-7
CASSDPPDNEQFF,TGTGCCAGCAGTGACCCTCCGGACAATGAGCAGTTCTTC,-,-,TRBV6-1,13,TRBJ2-1
CASSLTGKGYTF,TGTGCCAGCAGTTTGACGGGAAAGGGCTACACCTTC,-,-,TRBV27,12,TRBJ1-2
CASSPDRTGGRGSPLHF,TGTGCCAGCTCACCTGATCGGACAGGGGGAAGAGGGTCACCCCTCCACTTT,-,TRBD1,TRBV18,17,TRBJ1-6
CASSYGLAGVLEQFF,TGCGCCAGCAGCTACGGACTAGCGGGAGTTTTAGAGCAGTTCTTC,-,TRBD2,TRBV5-1,15,TRBJ2-1
CASGGRTALNYGYTF,TGCGCCAGCGGGGGTAGGACAGCCCTAAACTATGGCTACACCTTC,-,-,TRBV5-1,15,TRBJ1-2
CASSLEGAKAFF,TGTGCCAGCAGCTTAGAGGGGGCTAAAGCTTTCTTT,-,-,TRBV11-2,12,TRBJ1-1
CATSGIFRSNGYTF,TGTGCCACCTCAGGGATTTTTAGGAGTAATGGCTACACCTTC,-,-,TRBV15,14,TRBJ1-2
CASSEGGANEKLFF,TGTGCCAGCAGTGAAGGGGGAGCTAATGAAAAACTGTTTTTT,-,-,TRBV2,14,TRBJ1-4
CATSRDRGGAYEQYF,TGTGCCACCAGCAGAGATCGAGGGGGGGCCTACGAGCAGTACTTC,few,-,TRBV15,15,TRBJ2-7
CASSLDRATNYGYTF,TGTGCCAGCAGCTTGGACAGGGCAACTAACTATGGCTACACCTTC,-,-,TRBV5-4,15,TRBJ1-2